This TCR beta chain was captured in a study of blood T cell repertoires in COVID-19. Study summary: Acute and convalescent COVID-19 samples came from the United States, Italy and Spain. Sample material is recorded as cDNA or gDNA derived from T cells, B-cell-depleted T cells, or PBMCs.

In this sample, this clone turned up a few times. There are 15 residues in the CDR3. The germline gives CDR1 MNHEY, CDR2 SMNVEV (reference sequence). Losses at the gene ends were 9 bases for V and 0 bases for J; bases not matched to a gene: 8. Original analysis: The authors estimated nucleated cell counts from reference gene primer amplification. The repertoire was sequenced with immunoSEQ multiplex PCR; TCRdb's copy has only in-frame clones and lacks some. The D gene and trimming were derived from the DNA, and the V and J assignments and clone size from that table. The sample includes 120,000 or so clones, 55% to 70% of them seen just once.

The V gene is TRBV27, the J gene TRBJ2-1; 7 nucleotides align to TRBD2. Material: peripheral blood. The clonotype originates from a woman in her 70s with acute or convalescent COVID-19. This chain's CDR3 is CASCGGSNSYNEQFF. As DNA, the CDR3 is TGTGCCAGTTGCGGCGGGAGTAACTCCTACAATGAGCAGTTCTTC.